The sequence of this TCR beta chain was determined in a study of blood T cell repertoires in COVID-19 (dated by TCRdb to about 2020). Regarding the study in general: Collaborator samples came from the United States, Italy and Spain and covered acute and convalescent phases of COVID-19. The dataset comprised deeply sampled blood TCRbeta repertoires from subjects exposed to, actively infected with, or recovered from COVID-19. The material from the prospective study consisted of cDNA or gDNA derived from T cells, B-cell-depleted T cells, or PBMCs. The samples were drawn from the first 160 participants of the ongoing ImmuneRACE study and from more than 1,000 subjects provided by 6 global collaborators. Nearly every sample came with metadata listing a de-identified subject ID, COVID-19 status, age in years and sex. The repertoires were released in a freely available public database intended as a resource for research on the immune response to SARS-CoV-2. Where HLA class I and class II types were available, the types were taken from metadata supplied by the sample provider, not from assay-based typing.

Measured from the cysteine to the phenylalanine, the CDR3 is 15 residues long. The kept DNA is CDR3 alone, 45 bases in frame from the first base. CDR1 and CDR2, per the germline V gene (reference sequence), are MNHEY and SMNVEV. V loses 8 bases, J loses 4 bases, and the germline ends lie 20 bases apart. Note on this clone: The target of this receptor is not known. Within one base of it there is no much larger clone, and no base qualities were kept.

The immunoSEQ Assay, a bias-controlled multiplex PCR, was used to amplify TCRbeta CDR3 regions from genomic DNA. As for the authors' bioinformatics: The number of nucleated cells in each sample was estimated by amplification of reference gene primers within the assay. To quantify the absolute abundance of each unique TCRbeta CDR3 rearrangement, sequence reads were collapsed and filtered. Productive Simpson clonality was computed per sample as the square root of Simpson's diversity index over productive rearrangements. TCRdb stores this immuneACCESS table with in-frame sequences only. Part of the clones is absent; in the studies checked, under half of the shortfall reflects unresolved V genes, and no reason is known for the rest. V, J and clone size are taken as reported in that table, and D and trimming were inferred from the DNA itself. The sample table lists about 40,000 clones, 86% of them with a count of one. Of the sample, approximately 20% is held by the ten largest clones.

Results and caveats for the whole study, not just this receptor: The quantity of clinical and demographic metadata differed by source and by participant and was supplied without curation.

Collaborating institutions collected whole blood in K2EDTA tubes following their own protocols. For TCRbeta analysis, collaborator samples were shipped as frozen whole blood, as isolated PBMCs, or as DNA extracted from either sample type. The chain is encoded by TRBV27 joined to TRBJ1-2; the D gene cannot be resolved reliably. The clonotype originates from a man between 45 and 60 years old in a cohort sampled during active COVID-19. The sequencing input was peripheral blood. The encoded CDR3 is CASRPTYSVSYGYTF. The nucleotide sequence reads TGTGCCAGCCGTCCCACCTACAGTGTATCCTATGGCTACACCTTC.